This T cell receptor beta chain was retrieved from a study of T-cell reconstitution after alpha-beta-depleted transplantation in children. The CDR3 runs to 16 residues. The germline V gene has CDR1 SQVTM and CDR2 ANQGSEA. V lost 2 bases to trimming and J lost 6 bases, with 20 bases between them. Preparation of the TCRbeta library involved a method that used unique molecular identifiers. TCRdb re-called the PCR reads with MiXCR, one entry per CDR3 protein. The table records around 300,000 distinct CDR3 sequences, roughly 21% of them present only once. This clonotype was seen a few times. This TCR was recovered from a male patient aged 10-17 years who had a stem cell transplant for acute lymphoblastic leukemia, so the T cells may come from the graft donor. The sample in question was PBMCs, mostly from graft donor cells, obtained 180 days after TCRalphabeta/CD19-depleted stem cell transplant. The V gene is TRBV29-1, the J gene TRBJ2-1; weak D call: TRBD2 (5 bases). CDR3 region: CSVEWAFSSLPNEQFF. CDR3 coding DNA: TGCAGCGTTGAATGGGCATTTTCTAGCCTGCCCAATGAGCAGTTCTTC.